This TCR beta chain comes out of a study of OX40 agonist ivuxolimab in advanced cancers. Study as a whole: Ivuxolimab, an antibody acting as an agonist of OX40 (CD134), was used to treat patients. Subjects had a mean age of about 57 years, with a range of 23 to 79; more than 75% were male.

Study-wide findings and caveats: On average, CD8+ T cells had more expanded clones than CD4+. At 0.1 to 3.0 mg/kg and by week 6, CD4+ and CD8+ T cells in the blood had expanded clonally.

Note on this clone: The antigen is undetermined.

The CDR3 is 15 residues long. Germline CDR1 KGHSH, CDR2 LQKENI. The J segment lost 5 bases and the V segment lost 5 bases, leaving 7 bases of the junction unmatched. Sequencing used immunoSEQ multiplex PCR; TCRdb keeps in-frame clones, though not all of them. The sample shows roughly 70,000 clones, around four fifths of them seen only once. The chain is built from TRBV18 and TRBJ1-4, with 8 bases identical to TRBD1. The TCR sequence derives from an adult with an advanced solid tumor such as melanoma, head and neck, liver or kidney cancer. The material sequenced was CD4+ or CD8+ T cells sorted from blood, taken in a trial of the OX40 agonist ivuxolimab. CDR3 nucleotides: TGTGCCAGCTCAAACCAGGGGGCGCCGAATGAAAAACTGTTTTTT. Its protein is CASSNQGAPNEKLFF. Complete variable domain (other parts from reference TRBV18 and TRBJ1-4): NAGVMQNPRHLVRRRGQEARLRCSPMKGHSHVYWYRQLPEEGLKFMVYLQKENIIDESGMPKERFSAEFPKEGPSILRIQQVVRGDSAAYFCASSNQGAPNEKLFFGSGTQLSVL.